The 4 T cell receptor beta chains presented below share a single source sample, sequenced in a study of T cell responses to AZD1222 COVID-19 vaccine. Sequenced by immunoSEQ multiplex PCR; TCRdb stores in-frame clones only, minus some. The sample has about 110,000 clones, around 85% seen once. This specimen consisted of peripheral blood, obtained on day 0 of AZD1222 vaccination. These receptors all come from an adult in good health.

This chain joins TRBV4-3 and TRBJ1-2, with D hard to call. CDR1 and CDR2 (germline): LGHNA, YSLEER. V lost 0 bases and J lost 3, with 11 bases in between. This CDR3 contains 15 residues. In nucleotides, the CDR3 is TGCGCCAGCAGCCAAGATTTCGGGAGGGACTATGGCTACACCTTC. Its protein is CASSQDFGRDYGYTF.

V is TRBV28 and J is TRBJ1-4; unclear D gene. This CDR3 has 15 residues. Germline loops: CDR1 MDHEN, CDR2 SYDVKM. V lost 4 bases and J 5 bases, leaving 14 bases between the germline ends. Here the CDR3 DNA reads TGTGCCAGCAGTTCGGGCCGGACTTTAAATGAAAAACTGTTTTTT. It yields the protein CASSSGRTLNEKLFF.

CDR3 protein: CASSPPGHPNNEQFF. DNA of the CDR3: TGTGCCAGCAGCCCCCCGGGACACCCTAACAATGAGCAGTTCTTC. The chain joins TRBV7-9 to TRBJ2-1; D might be TRBD1 (6 bases). This CDR3 region has 15 residues. Germline CDR1 and CDR2: SEHNR and FQNEAQ (reference sequence). Trimming removed 5 bases at V and 5 bases at J, with 16 bases between. The full variable domain, in which reference TRBV7-9 and TRBJ2-1 provide the parts outside the CDR3, is DTGVSQNPRHKITKRGQNVTFRCDPISEHNRLYWYRQTLGQGPEFLTYFQNEAQLEKSRLLSDRFSAERPKGSFSTLEIQRTEQGDSAMYLCASSPPGHPNNEQFFGPGTRLTVL.

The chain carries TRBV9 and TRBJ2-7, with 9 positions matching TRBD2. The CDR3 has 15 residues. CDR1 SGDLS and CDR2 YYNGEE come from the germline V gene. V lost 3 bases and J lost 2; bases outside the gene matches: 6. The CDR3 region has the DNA TGTGCCAGCAGCGCCGTAGCGGGAGCCCCCTACGAGCAGTACTTC. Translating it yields CASSAVAGAPYEQYF.